One and the same sample provided the 25 T cell receptor beta chains below, sequenced in a study of CD8 T cells in ankylosing spondylitis. TCRdb re-derived calls from the 5' RACE reads in MiXCR, one entry per CDR3 protein. The sample lists under 250,000 distinct CDR3 sequences, approximately 30% seen once, with roughly 4.2% in the top ten. The sequenced material came from blood, either unsorted or a sorted T cell fraction (not recorded which). The receptors were sampled from a male donor with ankylosing spondylitis or in good health (not recorded which).

Here the CDR3 reads CASSYEAGDSPLHF. CDR3 nucleotides: TGTGCCAGCAGTTATGAAGCGGGTGATTCACCCCTCCACTTT. The chain is built from TRBV6-5 and TRBJ1-6; the D is unclear. The V end was cut by 3 bases, the J end by 8 bases, with 11 bases between. The CDR3 loop spans 14 amino acids. The V gene's germline CDR1 is MNHEY and CDR2 SVGAGI.

This sequence joins TRBV29-1 and TRBJ2-5, with a tentative D call TRBD2 (6 bases). The V gene lost 3 bases and the J gene lost 0 bases, with 8 bases spanning the gap. There are 13 residues in the CDR3. Per germline, CDR1 SQVTM and CDR2 ANQGSEA. In DNA, the CDR3 is TGCAGCGTTGACCGGGACTACCAAGAGACCCAGTACTTC. Translating it yields CSVDRDYQETQYF.

This chain uses TRBV5-6 with TRBJ2-1; D gene ambiguous. This CDR3 has 14 amino acids. V was shortened by 3 bases and J by 4 bases, with 11 bases between the two germline ends. Germline loops: CDR1 SGHDT, CDR2 YYEEEE. CDR3 amino acids: CASSWAYLYNEQFF. CDR3 DNA sequence: TGTGCCAGCAGCTGGGCTTATCTGTACAATGAGCAGTTCTTC.

In this sample, this clonotype turned up many times. The rearrangement links TRBV7-8 to TRBJ2-5; the D gene is possibly TRBD2 (6 bases). The CDR3 totals 16 residues. V shed 0 bases and J shed 5 bases, with 16 bases lying between them. CDR1 is SGHVS and CDR2 is FQNEAQ in the germline V gene. CDR3 in DNA: TGTGCCAGCAGCTTAGCGACGGGAGCGGGCCCGGAGACCCAGTACTTC. Translating it yields CASSLATGAGPETQYF.

This clonotype was detected many times. The chain is built from TRBV12-3 or TRBV12-4 and TRBJ2-5; D is ambiguous. The V gene lost 5 bases and the J gene lost 5 bases, with 15 bases spanning the gap. The CDR3 loop spans 14 amino acids. This chain's CDR3 is CASSPRNRAETQYF. The CDR3, as DNA: TGTGCCAGCAGTCCGAGGAACCGGGCGGAGACCCAGTACTTC.

This clonotype showed up many times. V usage is TRBV7-8 and J usage is TRBJ2-7; D is possibly TRBD1 (5 bases). The V gene's germline CDR1 is SGHVS and CDR2 FQNEAQ. CDR3 length: 13 amino acids. Deletions cut 0 bases from V and 3 bases from J, with 6 bases between. CDR3 in DNA: TGTGCCAGCAGCTTAGCGCAGGGCTACGAGCAGTACTTC. The encoded protein is CASSLAQGYEQYF.

The rearrangement uses TRBV12-3 or TRBV12-4 and TRBJ2-3; TRBD2 matches at 8 bases. After removal of 0 bases from V and 2 bases from J, the junction contained 4 bases not matched to a gene. The CDR3 spans 16 residues. The DNA for the CDR3 is TGTGCCAGCAGTTTAGCCCGGGGGGGGTTCACAGATACGCAGTATTTT. Its protein is CASSLARGGFTDTQYF.

This clonotype has only a few counts. For the CDR3, the DNA is TGTGCCAGCAGCACGAAGGGGGGGAAAAACATTCAGTACTTC. Protein sequence: CASSTKGGKNIQYF. This chain connects TRBV7-2 to TRBJ2-4; a weak D match, TRBD2 (7 bases). The ends were cut back, 5 bases at V and 4 bases at J, with 12 bases in the middle. CDR1 is SGHTA and CDR2 is FQGNSA in the germline V gene. The CDR3 has 14 amino acids. Complete variable domain (other parts from reference TRBV7-2 and TRBJ2-4): GAGVSQSPSNKVTEKGKDVELRCDPISGHTALYWYRQSLGQGLEFLIYFQGNSAPDKSGLPSDRFSAERTGGSVSTLTIQRTQQEDSAVYLCASSTKGGKNIQYFGAGTRLSVL.

The CDR3 sequence is CASSSSQRLYEQYF. The CDR3 DNA reads TGTGCCAGCAGTTCCTCACAGAGACTCTACGAGCAGTACTTC. The chain links TRBV28 to TRBJ2-7; no clear D. The V end lost 4 bases, the J end lost 3 bases, and 13 bases lay between the germline ends. Per germline, CDR1 MDHEN and CDR2 SYDVKM. The CDR3 sequence is 14 residues long.

The chain links TRBV15 to TRBJ2-3, with 9 bases lining up with TRBD1. V lost 3 bases, J lost 4 bases, and 5 bases stayed unmatched. Germline V gene sequence: CDR1 LNHNV, CDR2 YYDKDF (reference sequence). The length of the CDR3 is 15 residues. As DNA, the CDR3 is TGTGCCACCAGCAGGACCACAGGGGGCGCAGATACGCAGTATTTT. Protein sequence: CATSRTTGGADTQYF.

V usage is TRBV29-1 and J usage is TRBJ1-5; D may be TRBD1 (6 bases). The CDR3 sequence is 14 residues long. Germline CDR1 is SQVTM and CDR2 is ANQGSEA. The V end lost 5 bases, the J end lost 3 bases, and 14 bases lay between the germline ends. The CDR3 region has the DNA TGCAGCGTTCCGCTGGACAGCCTCAATCAGCCCCAGCATTTT. Encoded protein: CSVPLDSLNQPQHF.

This clonotype has a handful of counts. CDR3 sequence reads: CASSSRTESHEQFF. CDR3 coding DNA: TGTGCCAGCAGTTCCCGGACCGAGAGCCATGAGCAGTTCTTC. The gene calls are TRBV12-3 or TRBV12-4 and TRBJ2-1; D uncertain. V was clipped by 4 bases and J by 8 bases, with 15 bases between them. This CDR3 has 14 residues.

Only a few counts were recorded for this clonotype. This chain links TRBV12-3 or TRBV12-4 with TRBJ2-1; 9 bases map to TRBD2. Trimming removed 6 bases from V and 0 bases from J; junction bases left unmatched: 3. CDR3 length equals 15 residues. The CDR3 nucleotides read TGTGCCAGCAGGCGGGGGGGGAGCTCCTACAATGAGCAGTTCTTC. This encodes CASRRGGSSYNEQFF.

This clonotype has more than one count but fewer than ten. The V call is TRBV12-3 or TRBV12-4, the J call TRBJ1-2, with TRBD1 identical over 9 bases. V shed 6 bases, J shed 4 bases, and the junction held 9 bases outside the gene matches. The CDR3 contains 15 residues. The DNA of the CDR3 is TGTGCCAGCAGAGACACAGGGGGCGTAGTCTATGGCTACACCTTC. Translation: CASRDTGGVVYGYTF.

This clonotype appeared a few times. The rearrangement joins TRBV29-1 to TRBJ2-7; D is perhaps TRBD1 (5 bases). V lost 3 bases and J 1 base, leaving 10 bases between the germline ends. Germline V lookup: CDR1 SQVTM, CDR2 ANQGSEA. This CDR3 has 13 amino acids. The CDR3 region is CSVDFQGSYEQYF. The CDR3 DNA follows: TGCAGCGTTGATTTTCAGGGATCCTACGAGCAGTACTTC.

The chain employs TRBV6-1 and TRBJ2-1; 15 nucleotides match TRBD2. In germline, CDR1 is MNHNS, CDR2 SASEGT. This CDR3 is 16 amino acids long. Trimming removed 4 bases from V and 8 bases from J; junction bases left unmatched: 6. The CDR3 sequence is CASSVRTSGGADEQFF. The CDR3 coding sequence is TGTGCCAGCAGTGTCAGGACTAGCGGGGGGGCCGATGAGCAGTTCTTC.

CDR3 region: CASSQVRGTDTQYF. CDR3 bases: TGTGCCAGCAGCCAAGTACGAGGGACAGATACGCAGTATTTT. The V and J genes are TRBV3-1 and TRBJ2-3, with D maybe TRBD2 (5 bases). This CDR3 has 14 amino acids. Germline lookup yields CDR1 LGHDT and CDR2 YNNKEL (reference sequence). Between the trimmed V and J ends, which lost 1 base and 3 bases, there was a span of 8 bases.

This clonotype appeared a few times. This rearrangement joins TRBV10-3 to TRBJ1-2, with TRBD1 identical over 7 bases. The J segment lost 4 bases and the V segment lost 8 bases, leaving 16 bases of the junction unmatched. Germline-derived CDR1 and CDR2 are ENHRY and SYGVKD. CDR3 size: 16 residues. This CDR3 reads CAIPASAETGFYGYTF. The CDR3 nucleotides read TGTGCCATCCCCGCTTCTGCCGAGACAGGGTTCTATGGCTACACCTTC.

This clonotype was recorded a few times. V usage is TRBV10-3 and J usage is TRBJ2-3; 12 positions agree with TRBD2. The CDR3 covers 14 residues. V lost 10 bases to trimming and J lost 5 bases; unmatched junction nucleotides: 7. Germline V gene lookup returns CDR1 ENHRY and CDR2 SYGVKD. CDR3 sequence reads: CAKKTSGGGDTQYF. CDR3 DNA: TGTGCCAAAAAGACTAGCGGGGGCGGAGATACGCAGTATTTT.

There are a few counts of this clonotype. The chain employs TRBV20-1 and TRBJ2-3, with TRBD2 matching over 8 bases. The CDR3 loop spans 16 amino acids. Trimming at V came to 4 bases and at J to 4 bases, leaving 13 bases not matched to a gene. Germline V gene sequence: CDR1 DFQATT, CDR2 SNEGSKA (reference sequence). CDR3 region: CSATTGRGVSPDTQYF. CDR3 nucleotide sequence: TGCAGTGCTACAACCGGGCGGGGGGTGAGTCCAGATACGCAGTATTTT.

This clonotype was seen only a few times. This CDR3 reads CASSLGRWNEQFF. CDR3 bases: TGTGCCAGCAGCTTGGGACGGTGGAATGAGCAGTTCTTC. The chain is built from TRBV7-7 and TRBJ2-1; perhaps D is TRBD1 or TRBD2 (5 bases each). CDR1 and CDR2 from the germline V gene are SSHAT and FNYEAQ (reference sequence). CDR3 length: 13 residues. Trimming took 3 bases from V and 7 from J, leaving 10 bases between them.

This chain joins TRBV9 and TRBJ1-6, with D tentatively TRBD1 (6 bases). Trimming took off 3 bases at V and 4 bases at J, with 14 bases between the two ends. The V gene's germline CDR1 is SGDLS and CDR2 YYNGEE. The length of the CDR3 is 16 residues. CDR3 sequence reads: CASSAPPQGYNSPLHF. CDR3 coding DNA: TGTGCCAGCAGCGCACCCCCACAGGGATATAATTCACCCCTCCACTTT.

The rearrangement joins TRBV12-3 or TRBV12-4 to TRBJ2-3; 11 nucleotides line up with TRBD2. There are 19 residues in the CDR3. J lost 0 bases, V lost 5 bases, and 13 bases had no gene match. This CDR3 reads CASSPTGLAATASTDTQYF. DNA of the CDR3: TGTGCCAGCAGTCCCACGGGACTAGCGGCGACAGCTAGCACAGATACGCAGTATTTT.

This chain joins TRBV29-1 and TRBJ2-2; the match to TRBD2 covers 11 bases. J gave up 2 bases and V 1 base, and 6 bases lay outside the gene matches. Germline CDR1 SQVTM, CDR2 ANQGSEA. The CDR3 consists of 17 residues. CDR3 residues: CSVEGPSGGPNTGELFF. Here the CDR3 DNA reads TGCAGCGTTGAAGGTCCTAGCGGGGGGCCTAACACCGGGGAGCTGTTTTTT.

The chain uses TRBV2 and TRBJ2-3, with TRBD1 as a possible D gene (5 bases). This CDR3 region has 13 residues. Deletions cut 6 bases from V and 6 bases from J, with 13 bases between. The germline V gene has CDR1 SNHLY and CDR2 FYNNEI. DNA of the CDR3: TGTGCCAGCAGACTGCAAGGGGTGGATACGCAGTATTTT. Translated: CASRLQGVDTQYF.